A selection of T cell receptor beta chains follows, all from one sample in a study of a mutant IDH1 vaccine in newly diagnosed glioma. The assay was immunoSEQ multiplex PCR, and TCRdb's table has in-frame clones only and misses some. The repertoire holds 50,000 to 75,000 clones, 74% seen once, with 4.5% to 5% in the top ten. These receptors lack a known antigen. Sequenced here: PBMCs, sampled from a glioma patient whose treatment included an IDH1 peptide vaccine. The receptors derive from a man in his fifties or sixties with glioma. CDR3s include the opening cysteine and the closing phenylalanine or tryptophan. D genes are given only for firm matches. Clone size is shown for a subset of rows, as once, few, many or a class of expanded clone.

J gene	V gene	D gene	clone size	CDR3 DNA	CDR3 protein
TRBJ2-5	TRBV11-2	.	.	TGTGCCAGCAGCCCAGCAGACAGGAGGTCGGAGACCCAGTACTTC	CASSPADRRSETQYF
TRBJ2-6	TRBV5-4	.	once	TGTGCGAGCACAGGGAGGGCATCCTCTGGGGCCAACGTCCTGACTTTC	CASTGRASSGANVLTF
TRBJ1-1	TRBV29-1	.	.	TGCAGCGTTGAAGAGGGCCCGAACGACACTGAAGCTTTCTTT	CSVEEGPNDTEAFF
TRBJ1-4	TRBV6-6	TRBD1	.	TGTGCCAGCACCCGGACAGGGAATGAAAAACTGTTTTTT	CASTRTGNEKLFF
TRBJ1-2	TRBV6-1	.	.	TGTGCCAGCAGTGAAGGGTCGGAACGGATCTATGGCTACACCTTC	CASSEGSERIYGYTF
TRBJ1-1	TRBV9	.	few	TGTGCCAGCAGCGCCGCCCCACAGTTCATGAACACTGAAGCTTTCTTT	CASSAAPQFMNTEAFF
TRBJ1-3	TRBV6-5	TRBD1	few	TGTGCCAGCACCCTGACAGGGTCTGGAAACACCATATATTTT	CASTLTGSGNTIYF
TRBJ2-3	TRBV7-8	TRBD2	.	TGTGCCAGCAGCTTCAAGCGGGGGAATACAGATACGCAGTATTTT	CASSFKRGNTDTQYF
TRBJ2-1	TRBV21-1	.	.	TGTGCCAGCAGCAAAGGAACTACCTACAATGAGCAGTTCTTC	CASSKGTTYNEQFF
TRBJ2-3	TRBV19	.	.	TGTGCCACCTCTCCGGCGACTAGCACAGATACGCAGTATTTT	CATSPATSTDTQYF
TRBJ2-7	TRBV23-1	.	.	TGCGCCAGCAGTCAATTAGACAGCACTCATTATTACGAGCAGTACTTC	CASSQLDSTHYYEQYF
TRBJ1-5	TRBV30	.	.	TGTGCCTGGAGTGTCAGGGGTAGACTAGCCCAGCATTTT	CAWSVRGRLAQHF
TRBJ1-2	TRBV4-3	.	.	TGCGCCAGCAGCCAAAACACGGCAGGGCCCTCTGGCTACACCTTC	CASSQNTAGPSGYTF
TRBJ1-5	TRBV7-9	.	.	TGTGCCAGTAACGACGGGGGCAATCAGCCCCAGCATTTT	CASNDGGNQPQHF
TRBJ2-6	TRBV2	.	.	TGTGCCAGCTGGGTATCCGGGGCCAACGTCCTGACTTTC	CASWVSGANVLTF
TRBJ2-2	TRBV27	TRBD1	.	TGTGCCAGCACCGACCGGGACAGGGGAGCCGGGGAGCTGTTTTTT	CASTDRDRGAGELFF
TRBJ2-7	TRBV6-4	.	.	TGTGCCAGCCGGGGGAACCGGACAGTCTACGAGCAGTACTTC	CASRGNRTVYEQYF
TRBJ1-6	TRBV2	TRBD1	.	TGTGCCAGCAATCGACAGGGGGGTTTTAATTCACCCCTCCACTTT	CASNRQGGFNSPLHF
TRBJ2-7	TRBV7-2	TRBD2	.	TGTGCCAGCAGCTTGGGGCGGGGGGCCTACGAGCAGTACTTC	CASSLGRGAYEQYF
TRBJ1-3	TRBV19	.	.	TGTGCCAGTAGTATATTGTCCGGCGGCTCTGGAAACACCATATATTTT	CASSILSGGSGNTIYF
TRBJ2-2	TRBV5-4	.	many	TGTGCCAGCAGCCCGGACCCATCGGCAACCGGGGAGCTGTTTTTT	CASSPDPSATGELFF
TRBJ2-1	TRBV5-1	.	.	TGCGCCAGCAGCTTGGGGGCAAGGGCAATGGCGTGGGAGCAGTTCTTC	CASSLGARAMAWEQFF
TRBJ2-6	TRBV6-1	TRBD1	.	TGTGCCAGCAGTGGGGGACAGGGTGCCAACGTCCTGACTTTC	CASSGGQGANVLTF
TRBJ1-2	TRBV6-5	.	.	TGTGCCACTCGCTGGGGGCTACAGTCGTATGGCTACACCTTC	CATRWGLQSYGYTF
TRBJ1-2	TRBV27	.	.	TGTGCCAGCAGTTTAGGTCCGGGCAGGTCCTATGGCTACACCTTC	CASSLGPGRSYGYTF
TRBJ2-7	TRBV5-4	.	.	TGTGCCAGCAGCCTGAACTACGAGCAGTACTTC	CASSLNYEQYF
TRBJ2-2	TRBV29-1	.	once	TGCAGCGTCCGGACAGACTCCGGGGAGCTGTTTTTT	CSVRTDSGELFF
TRBJ1-5	TRBV2	.	few	TGTGCCAGCAGTGAAGGCAGGGTTGGCCAGCCCCAGCATTTT	CASSEGRVGQPQHF
TRBJ2-3	TRBV6-1	.	.	TGTGCCAGCACTAGCACAGATACGCAGTATTTT	CASTSTDTQYF
TRBJ1-1	TRBV7-9	.	medium-sized	TGTGCCAGCAGCTGGGAGGGGCACACTGAAGCTTTCTTT	CASSWEGHTEAFF
TRBJ2-2	TRBV7-9	TRBD2	.	TGTGCCAGCAGCTTAGGCGGGGGGAACACCGGGGAGCTGTTTTTT	CASSLGGGNTGELFF
TRBJ1-1	TRBV6-5	TRBD1	.	TGTGCCAGCAGAACCGGGACAGCGAACACTGAAGCTTTCTTT	CASRTGTANTEAFF
TRBJ2-2	TRBV29-1	.	.	TGCAGCGTCTTCCCCTATGGGAACACCGGGGAGCTGTTTTTT	CSVFPYGNTGELFF
TRBJ2-7	TRBV6-1	.	.	TGTGCCAGCAGAGATTACCTTTACGAGCAGTACTTC	CASRDYLYEQYF
TRBJ1-4	TRBV29-1	.	.	TGCAGCGCTGGCCGGGATGAAAAACTGTTTTTT	CSAGRDEKLFF
TRBJ2-1	TRBV14	TRBD2	.	TGTGCCAGCAGCCACTTAGCGGGATTCTCCTACAATGAGCAGTTCTTC	CASSHLAGFSYNEQFF
TRBJ2-7	TRBV5-1	TRBD1	.	TGCGCCAGCAGCTTCCTGACAGGGCCGTTCGAGCAGTACTTC	CASSFLTGPFEQYF
TRBJ1-1	TRBV6-6	.	few	TGTGCCAGCAGGGGGACGGAGAACACTGAAGCTTTCTTT	CASRGTENTEAFF
TRBJ1-1	TRBV7-9	.	.	TGTGCCAGCAGCTTTGAGGGTAGGGTGAACACTGAAGCTTTCTTT	CASSFEGRVNTEAFF
TRBJ2-1	TRBV30	TRBD1	.	TGTGCCTCTATCATGGACAGGGGCTTCAATGAGCAGTTCTTC	CASIMDRGFNEQFF
TRBJ1-2	TRBV5-6	TRBD1	few	TGTGCCAGCAGCCCACCAACAGGGGACTATGGCTACACCTTC	CASSPPTGDYGYTF